Listed below are T cell receptor beta chains from one sample, sequenced in a study of post-analysis software for immune sequencing data. TCRdb passed the PCR reads through MiXCR, listing each CDR3 protein once. The table records more than 500,000 distinct CDR3 sequences, approximately 31% of them present only once. Material for sequencing was blood. These receptors came from a girl aged 2 to 17 with multiple sclerosis. Each CDR3 is given without its conserved first and last residue. Fields, in order: V gene, D gene, J gene, CDR3 protein. D genes are given only for firm matches.

>TRBV15|NA|TRBJ1-2
ATSRPPEGANYGYT
>TRBV5-1|TRBD2|TRBJ2-7
ASSQTSGQPYEQY
>TRBV20-1|NA|TRBJ1-4
SARVFGSTREKLF
>TRBV14|TRBD2|TRBJ2-5
ASSQTSGGTETQY
>TRBV5-1|TRBD1|TRBJ1-5
ASSETGGGNQPQH
>TRBV20-1|NA|TRBJ1-3
SARGEANTIY
>TRBV3-1|TRBD1|TRBJ2-7
ASSQGGDRFYEQY
>TRBV20-1|NA|TRBJ2-3
SASGGSTDTQY
>TRBV5-1|NA|TRBJ2-1
ASSWGGSDEQF
>TRBV20-1|TRBD1|TRBJ2-3
SARNGQGVDLSTDTQY
>TRBV7-9|TRBD2|TRBJ2-3
ASSEGLAGRTDTQY
>TRBV5-1|TRBD1|TRBJ1-4
ASSQGDTNEKLF
>TRBV7-9|NA|TRBJ2-1
ASSLEGSPLQF
>TRBV10-2|TRBD1|TRBJ1-5
ASRERQGGDQPQH
>TRBV5-1|NA|TRBJ2-3
ASSLPPGAGLMADTQY
>TRBV12-3/TRBV12-4|NA|TRBJ1-1
ASRSDTRNTEAF
>TRBV20-1|TRBD2|TRBJ2-1
SAPGLASNEQF
>TRBV6-5|TRBD1|TRBJ2-7
AGRSFEGKDRDYEQY
>TRBV29-1|TRBD1|TRBJ2-5
SAGDRGFSETQY
>TRBV5-6|TRBD2|TRBJ2-3
ASSLAASGEIFTDTQY
>TRBV4-1|TRBD2|TRBJ2-7
ASSQDRGGGAENEQY
>TRBV10-2|NA|TRBJ1-1
ASSELGEAF
>TRBV5-1|TRBD1|TRBJ2-6
ASTLLGDRGVNSGANVLT
>TRBV5-5|NA|TRBJ2-7
ASSLAGTLSYEQY
>TRBV7-8|NA|TRBJ2-5
ASRTGTTQETQY
>TRBV18|TRBD1|TRBJ1-1
ASSEGQENTEAF
>TRBV10-3|NA|TRBJ2-1
AISDGGEQF
>TRBV3-1|TRBD1|TRBJ2-1
ASSPSGTAYNEQF
>TRBV20-1|NA|TRBJ2-3
SARDTVAGAAPTDTQY
>TRBV5-1|TRBD2|TRBJ2-1
ASSITSGAYNEQF
>TRBV2|NA|TRBJ2-5
ASSQGLLQETQY
>TRBV5-5|NA|TRBJ1-6
ASSRTTAGSPLH
>TRBV20-1|NA|TRBJ2-5
SARDFRRAQETQY
>TRBV9|NA|TRBJ1-5
ASSVGGPNQPQH
>TRBV7-2|TRBD2|TRBJ2-3
ASSFSGLAGGPGNTQY
>TRBV4-1|NA|TRBJ2-1
ASSQEEEQALYNEQF
>TRBV5-6|NA|TRBJ1-1
ASSFRGRNTEAF
>TRBV10-3|NA|TRBJ1-2
AIPLGTDYGYT
>TRBV12-3/TRBV12-4|NA|TRBJ2-1
ASSNAGLNNEQF
>TRBV4-2|NA|TRBJ2-5
ASSQEGPERETQY
>TRBV20-1|NA|TRBJ1-4
SASQRNREKLF
>TRBV12-3/TRBV12-4|NA|TRBJ1-5
ASSLAGRAQPQH
>TRBV28|TRBD1|TRBJ1-2
ASSFFPTGADGYT